The rows below give T cell receptor beta chains drawn from one sample of a study of cytomegalovirus exposure and HLA in healthy donors. Some clones are missing from TCRdb's copy, which holds only in-frame ones; the method was immunoSEQ multiplex PCR. In the table there are fewer than 150,000 clones, about four fifths of which are singletons. Sample: PBMCs. The receptors were sampled from a man aged 25-45 years in good health. CDR3s include the opening cysteine and the closing phenylalanine or tryptophan. D genes are given only for firm matches.

j_gene,d_gene,v_gene,CDR3aa
TRBJ2-3,-,TRBV6-1,CASSQGTVTDTQYF
TRBJ2-7,TRBD2,TRBV6-4,CAISHYLESGRAVEQYF
TRBJ2-7,TRBD2,TRBV7-2,CASSPPGGRYEQYF
TRBJ2-1,TRBD2,TRBV27,CASSSPSGRARNEQFF
TRBJ2-3,TRBD1,TRBV15,CATSISDRAPDTQYF
TRBJ1-4,-,TRBV10-1,CAGNSRRTATNEKLFF
TRBJ2-7,TRBD2,TRBV28,CASSASGRGSYEQYF
TRBJ2-7,TRBD1,TRBV27,CASSQLGTGGYEQYF
TRBJ2-5,TRBD2,TRBV11-1,CASSSNAGVETQYF
TRBJ1-4,TRBD1,TRBV19,CASRKGTVNEKLFF
TRBJ1-2,-,TRBV27,CASSQGGIIYGYTF
TRBJ1-2,TRBD1,TRBV18,CASSPLQGPEGYTF
TRBJ1-5,-,TRBV19,CASSTSGAGNQPQHF
TRBJ2-3,-,TRBV19,CASRGVRTRGDTQYF
TRBJ2-2,-,TRBV30,CAWKVLTNAGELFF
TRBJ1-1,TRBD1,TRBV5-8,CASSTGTGREAFF
TRBJ2-1,-,TRBV20-1,CSARTNNEQFF
TRBJ1-1,-,TRBV19,CASHKHLLRNTEAFF
TRBJ2-5,-,TRBV5-6,CASSLTGIQETQYF
TRBJ1-3,TRBD1,TRBV19,CASSGGSGNTIYF
TRBJ2-1,TRBD2,TRBV25-1,CASSDPAGAQREQFF
TRBJ2-5,-,TRBV7-9,CSSAVGTRGQETQYF
TRBJ2-7,-,TRBV4-2,CASSQDSDEQYF
TRBJ1-4,TRBD1,TRBV10-3,CAISGTGGTANEKLFF
TRBJ1-2,-,TRBV30,CAWSVGAGGYTF
TRBJ1-2,-,TRBV29-1,CSVEATEHGYTF
TRBJ2-5,TRBD1,TRBV5-1,CASSPGTAETQYF
TRBJ2-7,TRBD1,TRBV13,CASSSGQVRAYEQYF
TRBJ2-3,TRBD1,TRBV19,CASRPGTGGHTQYF
TRBJ2-7,TRBD1,TRBV18,CASSSGQGPTYEQYF
TRBJ1-4,TRBD1,TRBV5-4,CATSRDSPSEKLFF
TRBJ2-7,TRBD1,TRBV5-4,CASSSGQSPYEQYF
TRBJ2-2,-,TRBV13,CASSSRDANTGELFF
TRBJ2-3,TRBD2,TRBV29-1,CSADPSGASTDTQYF
TRBJ2-1,TRBD2,TRBV2,CASSDATAGDNEQFF
TRBJ1-5,-,TRBV5-8,CASSAYRANQPQHF
TRBJ2-1,-,TRBV7-9,CASTSGFTHNEQFF
TRBJ1-2,-,TRBV5-4,CASSLERAGGYGYTF
TRBJ1-2,TRBD1,TRBV6-6,CASTKHGTGYGYTF
TRBJ1-2,TRBD1,TRBV27,CASSSLAGGNYGYTF
TRBJ2-1,TRBD2,TRBV30,CAWTTSGSDNEQFF
TRBJ1-5,TRBD1,TRBV19,CASSIGTGSNQPQHF
TRBJ2-7,TRBD2,TRBV5-1,CASSSEGGFSYEQYF
TRBJ2-7,-,TRBV30,CAWRGPEAYEQYF